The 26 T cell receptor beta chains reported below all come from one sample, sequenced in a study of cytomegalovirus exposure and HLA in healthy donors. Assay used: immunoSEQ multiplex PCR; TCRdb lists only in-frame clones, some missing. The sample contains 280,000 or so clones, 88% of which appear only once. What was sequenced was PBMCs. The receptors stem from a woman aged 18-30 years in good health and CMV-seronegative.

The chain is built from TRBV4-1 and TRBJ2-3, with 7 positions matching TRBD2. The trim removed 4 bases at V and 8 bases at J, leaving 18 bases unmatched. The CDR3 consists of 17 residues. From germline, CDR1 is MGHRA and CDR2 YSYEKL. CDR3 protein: CASSLSPGLPGSGTQYF. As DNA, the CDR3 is TGCGCCAGCAGCCTGTCACCGGGACTACCGGGTAGTGGTACGCAGTATTTT.

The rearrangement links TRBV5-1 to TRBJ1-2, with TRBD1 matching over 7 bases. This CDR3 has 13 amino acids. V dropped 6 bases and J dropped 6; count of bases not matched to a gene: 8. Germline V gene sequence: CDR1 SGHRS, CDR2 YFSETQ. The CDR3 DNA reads TGCGCCAGCAAGGAAAAAACAGGGGATGGCTACACCTTC. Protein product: CASKEKTGDGYTF.

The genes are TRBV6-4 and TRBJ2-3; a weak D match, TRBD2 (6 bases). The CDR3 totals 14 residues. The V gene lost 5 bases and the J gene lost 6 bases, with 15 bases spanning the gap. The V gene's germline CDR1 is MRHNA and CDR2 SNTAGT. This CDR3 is CASSLRGGVDTQYF. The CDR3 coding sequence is TGTGCCAGCAGTTTAAGGGGAGGTGTTGATACGCAGTATTTT.

This CDR3 is CASSIVAQPQHF. CDR3 bases: TGTGCCAGTAGTATAGTGGCTCAGCCCCAGCATTTT. The J gene is TRBJ1-5, the V gene TRBV19; D gene unclear. There are 12 residues in the CDR3. V was pared by 1 base and J by 6 bases, with 4 bases between. The germline gives CDR1 LNHDA, CDR2 SQIVND (reference sequence).

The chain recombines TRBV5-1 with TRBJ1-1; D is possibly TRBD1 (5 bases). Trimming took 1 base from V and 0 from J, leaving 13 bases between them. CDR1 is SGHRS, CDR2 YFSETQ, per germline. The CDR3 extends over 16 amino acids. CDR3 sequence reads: CASSLLRQGMNTEAFF. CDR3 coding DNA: TGCGCCAGCAGCTTGCTTCGGCAGGGAATGAACACTGAAGCTTTCTTT.

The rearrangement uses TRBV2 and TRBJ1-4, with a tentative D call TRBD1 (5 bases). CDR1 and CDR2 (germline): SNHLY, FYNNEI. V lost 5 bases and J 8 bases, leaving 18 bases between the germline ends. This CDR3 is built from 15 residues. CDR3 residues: CASSWAAGGQEKLFF. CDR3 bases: TGTGCCAGCAGTTGGGCCGCGGGGGGTCAGGAAAAACTGTTTTTT.

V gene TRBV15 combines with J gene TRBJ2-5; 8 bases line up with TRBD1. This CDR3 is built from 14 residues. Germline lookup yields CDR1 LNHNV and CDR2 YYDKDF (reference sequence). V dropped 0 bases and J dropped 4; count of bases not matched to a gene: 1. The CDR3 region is CATSRDRGPETQYF. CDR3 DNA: TGTGCCACCAGCAGAGACAGGGGGCCAGAGACCCAGTACTTC. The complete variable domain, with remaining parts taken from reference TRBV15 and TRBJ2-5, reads DAMVIQNPRYQVTQFGKPVTLSCSQTLNHNVMYWYQQKSSQAPKLLFHYYDKDFNNEADTPDNFQSRRPNTSFCFLDIRSPGLGDTAMYLCATSRDRGPETQYFGPGTRLLVL.

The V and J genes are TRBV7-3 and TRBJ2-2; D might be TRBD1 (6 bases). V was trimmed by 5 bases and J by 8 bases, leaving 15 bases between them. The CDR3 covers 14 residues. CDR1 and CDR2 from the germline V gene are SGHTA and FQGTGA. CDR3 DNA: TGTGCCAGCAGCCAAATAACAGGGAGTGGGGAGCTGTTTTTT. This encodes CASSQITGSGELFF.

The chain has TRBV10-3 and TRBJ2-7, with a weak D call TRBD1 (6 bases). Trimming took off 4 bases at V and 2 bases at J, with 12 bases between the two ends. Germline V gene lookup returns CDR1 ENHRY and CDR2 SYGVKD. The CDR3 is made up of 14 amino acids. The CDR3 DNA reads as TGTGCCATCAGTGTCGGGGACACAGCCTACGAGCAGTACTTC. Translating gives CAISVGDTAYEQYF.

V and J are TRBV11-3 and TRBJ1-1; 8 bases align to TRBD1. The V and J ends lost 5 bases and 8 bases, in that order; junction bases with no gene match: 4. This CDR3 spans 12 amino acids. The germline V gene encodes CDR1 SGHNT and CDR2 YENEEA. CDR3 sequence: CASSTDRGEAFF. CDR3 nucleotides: TGTGCCAGCAGCACCGACAGGGGAGAAGCTTTCTTT.

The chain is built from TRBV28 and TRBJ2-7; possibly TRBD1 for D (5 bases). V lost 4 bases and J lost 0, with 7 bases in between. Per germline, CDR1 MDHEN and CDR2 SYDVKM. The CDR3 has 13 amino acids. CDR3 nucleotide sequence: TGTGCCAGCAGTTGGACATCCTCCTACGAGCAGTACTTC. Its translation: CASSWTSSYEQYF.

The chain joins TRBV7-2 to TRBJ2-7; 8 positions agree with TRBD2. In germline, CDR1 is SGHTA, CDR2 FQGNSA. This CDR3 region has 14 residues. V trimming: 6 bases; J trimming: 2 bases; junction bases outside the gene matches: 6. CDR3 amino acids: CASSASGLTYEQYF. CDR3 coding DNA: TGTGCCAGCAGTGCTAGCGGGCTTACCTACGAGCAGTACTTC.

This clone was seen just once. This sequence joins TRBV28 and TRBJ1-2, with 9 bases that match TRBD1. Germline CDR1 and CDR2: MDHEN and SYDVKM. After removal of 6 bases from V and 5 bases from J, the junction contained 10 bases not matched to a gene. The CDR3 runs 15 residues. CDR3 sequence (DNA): TGTGCCAGCAGGCCCACAGGGGGCAGGCGGTATGGCTACACCTTC. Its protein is CASRPTGGRRYGYTF.

CDR3 sequence: CASSPVGGQETQYF. The CDR3 DNA is TGTGCCAGCAGTCCTGTCGGGGGTCAAGAGACCCAGTACTTC. The chain carries TRBV6-5 and TRBJ2-5; D perhaps matches TRBD2 (6 bases). The CDR3 length is 14 residues. CDR1 and CDR2 from the germline V gene are MNHEY and SVGAGI. The V end lost 5 bases, the J end lost 2 bases, and 12 bases lay between the germline ends.

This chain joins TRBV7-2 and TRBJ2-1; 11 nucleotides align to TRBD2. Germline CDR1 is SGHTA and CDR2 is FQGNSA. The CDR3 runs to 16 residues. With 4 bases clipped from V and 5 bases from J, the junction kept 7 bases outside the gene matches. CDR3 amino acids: CASSSLAGVGDNEQFF. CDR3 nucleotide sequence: TGTGCCAGCAGCTCACTAGCGGGAGTAGGGGACAATGAGCAGTTCTTC. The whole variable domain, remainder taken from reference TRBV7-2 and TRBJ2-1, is GAGVSQSPSNKVTEKGKDVELRCDPISGHTALYWYRQSLGQGLEFLIYFQGNSAPDKSGLPSDRFSAERTGGSVSTLTIQRTQQEDSAVYLCASSSLAGVGDNEQFFGPGTRLTVL.

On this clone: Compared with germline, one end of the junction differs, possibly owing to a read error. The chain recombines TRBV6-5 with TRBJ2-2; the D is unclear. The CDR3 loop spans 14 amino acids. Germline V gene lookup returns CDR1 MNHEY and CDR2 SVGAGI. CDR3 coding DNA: TGTGCCAGCAGTTACTCCCAGAACAGCGGGGAGCTGTTTTTT. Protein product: CASSYSQNSGELFF.

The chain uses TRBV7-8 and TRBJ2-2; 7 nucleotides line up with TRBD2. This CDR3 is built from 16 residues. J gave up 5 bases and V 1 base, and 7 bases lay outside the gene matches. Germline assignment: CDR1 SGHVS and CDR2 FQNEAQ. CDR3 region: CASSLGVGGPTGELFF. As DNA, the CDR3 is TGTGCCAGCAGCTTAGGGGTGGGAGGGCCGACCGGGGAGCTGTTTTTT.

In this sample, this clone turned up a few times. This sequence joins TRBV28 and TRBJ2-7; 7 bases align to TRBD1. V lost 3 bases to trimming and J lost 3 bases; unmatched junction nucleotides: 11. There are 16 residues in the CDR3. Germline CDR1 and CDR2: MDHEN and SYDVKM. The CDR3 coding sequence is TGTGCCAGCAGTTTTAGTTTCGAGGGGGCTCGCTACGAGCAGTACTTC. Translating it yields CASSFSFEGARYEQYF. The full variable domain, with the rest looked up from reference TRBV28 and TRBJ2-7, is DVKVTQSSRYLVKRTGEKVFLECVQDMDHENMFWYRQDPGLGLRLIYFSYDVKMKEKGDIPEGYSVSREKKERFSLILESASTNQTSMYLCASSFSFEGARYEQYFGPGTRLTVT.

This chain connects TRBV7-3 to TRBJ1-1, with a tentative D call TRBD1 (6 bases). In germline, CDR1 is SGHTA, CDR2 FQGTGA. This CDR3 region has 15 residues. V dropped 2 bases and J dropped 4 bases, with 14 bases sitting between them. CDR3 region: CASSLFGQGITEAFF. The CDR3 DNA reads TGTGCCAGCAGCTTATTCGGGCAGGGGATCACTGAAGCTTTCTTT.

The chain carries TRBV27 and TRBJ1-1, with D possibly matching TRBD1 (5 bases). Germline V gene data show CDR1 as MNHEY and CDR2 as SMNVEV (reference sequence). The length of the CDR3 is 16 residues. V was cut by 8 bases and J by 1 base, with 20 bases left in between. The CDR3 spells CASCRLNTRENTEAFF. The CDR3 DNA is TGTGCCAGCTGTCGACTCAACACCAGGGAGAACACTGAAGCTTTCTTT.

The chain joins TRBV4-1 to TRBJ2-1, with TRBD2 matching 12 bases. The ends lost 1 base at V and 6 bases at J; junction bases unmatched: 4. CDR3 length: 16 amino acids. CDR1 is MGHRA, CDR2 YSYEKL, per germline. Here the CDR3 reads CASSQGTSGILNEQFF. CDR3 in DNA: TGCGCCAGCAGCCAAGGGACTAGCGGGATTCTCAATGAGCAGTTCTTC.

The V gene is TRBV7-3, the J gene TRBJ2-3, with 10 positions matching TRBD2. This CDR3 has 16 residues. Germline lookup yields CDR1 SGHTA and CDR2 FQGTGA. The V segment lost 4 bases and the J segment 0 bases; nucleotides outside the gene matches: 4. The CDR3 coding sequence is TGTGCCAGCAGCTCCCCGACTAGCGGGAGCACAGATACGCAGTATTTT. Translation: CASSSPTSGSTDTQYF.

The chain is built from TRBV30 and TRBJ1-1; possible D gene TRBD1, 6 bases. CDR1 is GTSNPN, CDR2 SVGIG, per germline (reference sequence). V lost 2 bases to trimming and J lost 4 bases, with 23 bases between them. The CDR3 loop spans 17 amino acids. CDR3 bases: TGTGCCTGGAGTTATTACACAGGGATGAACAGGGTCACTGAAGCTTTCTTT. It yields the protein CAWSYYTGMNRVTEAFF.

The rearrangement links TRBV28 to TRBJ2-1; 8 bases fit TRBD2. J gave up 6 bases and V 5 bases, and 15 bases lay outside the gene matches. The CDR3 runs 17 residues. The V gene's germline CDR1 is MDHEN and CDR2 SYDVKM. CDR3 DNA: TGTGCCAGCAGTCGGGGAGGCGGACTAGCCAGTTCCAATGAGCAGTTCTTC. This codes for CASSRGGGLASSNEQFF.

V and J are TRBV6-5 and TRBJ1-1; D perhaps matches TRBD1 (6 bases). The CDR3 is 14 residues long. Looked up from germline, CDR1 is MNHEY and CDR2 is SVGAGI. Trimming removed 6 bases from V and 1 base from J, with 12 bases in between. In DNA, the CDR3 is TGTGCCAGCAGCTTAAACAGGGCGAACACTGAAGCTTTCTTT. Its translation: CASSLNRANTEAFF.

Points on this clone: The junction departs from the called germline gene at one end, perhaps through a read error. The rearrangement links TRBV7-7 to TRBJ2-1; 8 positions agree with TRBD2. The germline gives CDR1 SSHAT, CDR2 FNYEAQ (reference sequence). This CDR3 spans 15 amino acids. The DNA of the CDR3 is TGTGCTAGCAGCTTGTTCAGCGGGAGCTCTTATGAGCAGTTCTTC. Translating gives CASSLFSGSSYEQFF. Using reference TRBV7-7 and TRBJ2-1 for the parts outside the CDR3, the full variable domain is GAGVSQSPRYKVTKRGQDVTLRCDPISSHATLYWYQQALGQGPEFLTYFNYEAQPDKSGLPSDRFSAERPEGSISTLTIQRTEQRDSAMYRCASSLFSGSSYEQFFGPGTRLTVL.